Below are 27 T cell receptor beta chains sequenced from a single sample in a study of T cells after yellow fever vaccination. TCRdb independently ran MiXCR on the 5' RACE reads; one entry per CDR3 protein. The sample has 45,000 to 60,000 distinct CDR3 sequences, approximately 7% seen once. This material consisted of CD8+ T cells not binding an NS4B(214-222) dextramer, sorted from PBMCs, taken about 41 days after the first yellow fever vaccination. These receptors all stem from a man younger than 30 who received the YFV17D yellow fever vaccine.

This clonotype appeared many times. The chain links TRBV6-1 to TRBJ2-5, with D possibly matching TRBD2 (6 bases). V was trimmed by 6 bases and J by 2 bases, leaving 19 bases between them. This CDR3 contains 16 residues. Looked up from germline, CDR1 is MNHNS and CDR2 is SASEGT. For the CDR3, the DNA is TGTGCCAGCAGCCTCTGGGGCGGGAACCCGCAAGAGACCCAGTACTTC. The encoded protein is CASSLWGGNPQETQYF.

This clonotype was counted only a few times. The rearrangement links TRBV5-1 to TRBJ2-7; 11 positions agree with TRBD2. Trimming cost V 3 bases and J 3 bases; bases outside gene matches: 14. Germline assignment: CDR1 SGHRS and CDR2 YFSETQ. The CDR3 is made up of 18 amino acids. In DNA, the CDR3 is TGCGCCAGCAGCTCGTTGGTGGCGAATAGCGGGGGGGTCTACGAGCAGTACTTC. Encoded protein: CASSSLVANSGGVYEQYF.

This clonotype came up a few times. V gene TRBV6-5 combines with J gene TRBJ2-1; D is ambiguous. The germline V and J ends were trimmed by 0 bases and 2 bases, with 5 bases remaining between them. Germline CDR1 and CDR2: MNHEY and SVGAGI. The CDR3 length is 14 residues. Written as DNA, the CDR3 is TGTGCCAGCAGTTACTCCAGTACCTACAATGAGCAGTTCTTC. It encodes CASSYSSTYNEQFF.

J is TRBJ2-1 and V is TRBV6-2 or TRBV6-3, with D unclear. V was trimmed by 2 bases and J by 0 bases, leaving 17 bases between them. Germline CDR1 is MNHEY and CDR2 is SVGEGT. This CDR3 has 18 residues. The CDR3 coding sequence is TGTGCCAGCAGTTACCCCCTATTCGACGCGAGCTCCTACAATGAGCAGTTCTTC. Protein: CASSYPLFDASSYNEQFF.

This clonotype was counted only a few times. The CDR3, as DNA: TGTGCCAGCAGCCAAGAAGGACAGGCATACGAGCAGTACGTC. Translating gives CASSQEGQAYEQYV. V is TRBV3-1 and J is TRBJ2-7; TRBD1 matches 7 bases. V trimming: 0 bases; J trimming: 4 bases; junction bases outside the gene matches: 3. Germline loops: CDR1 LGHDT, CDR2 YNNKEL (reference sequence). This CDR3 is 14 amino acids long.

The chain carries TRBV6-5 and TRBJ1-1; D is unresolved. CDR3 length equals 15 residues. CDR1 MNHEY and CDR2 SVGAGI come from the germline V gene. Trimming left V 3 bases short and J 1 base short, with 12 bases between. CDR3 loop: CASSYSGRGNTEAFF. The CDR3 DNA sequence: TGTGCCAGCAGTTATTCGGGCAGAGGGAACACTGAAGCTTTCTTT.

The sample holds many counts of this clonotype. The chain couples TRBV7-6 to TRBJ2-3, with D unclear. This CDR3 contains 14 residues. CDR1 and CDR2 (germline): SGHVS, FNYEAQ. Trimming cost V 5 bases and J 1 base, with 10 bases left between them. CDR3 coding DNA: TGTGCCAGCAGCCCAGAGGCCGGCACAGATACGCAGTATTTT. This sequence encodes CASSPEAGTDTQYF.

A remark on this clonotype: One base away lies a much larger clone, so this may be a sequencing read error. The CDR3 region has the DNA TGCGCCAGCATCGAAGGCAACTACCTAACCACAGATACGCAGTATTTT. It yields the protein CASIEGNYLTTDTQYF. V and J are TRBV5-1 and TRBJ2-3; D not resolved. V lost 6 bases, J lost 2 bases, and 19 bases lay in between. Germline V gives CDR1 SGHRS, CDR2 YFSETQ. This CDR3 region has 16 residues.

The rearrangement links TRBV10-3 to TRBJ2-5; TRBD1 matches 9 bases. Germline values: CDR1 ENHRY, CDR2 SYGVKD. The CDR3 has 21 amino acids. V gave up 0 bases and J gave up 4 bases; unmatched junction bases: 21. The CDR3: CAISESTSSGRGTGSSETQYF. In DNA form, the CDR3 reads TGTGCCATCAGTGAGTCGACGAGTTCTGGTAGGGGGACAGGGTCCTCAGAGACCCAGTACTTC.

This clonotype was counted only a few times. V gene TRBV5-5 combines with J gene TRBJ1-3; D is undetermined. CDR1 is SGHKS, CDR2 YYEKEE, per germline (reference sequence). Trimming cost V 2 bases and J 1 base, with 10 bases left between them. The CDR3 extends over 15 amino acids. The CDR3 DNA reads TGTGCCAGCAGCTTTTATGTTTTATCTGGAAACACCATATATTTT. Its protein is CASSFYVLSGNTIYF. The whole variable domain, filled in from reference TRBV5-5 and TRBJ1-3, reads DAGVTQSPTHLIKTRGQQVTLRCSPISGHKSVSWYQQVLGQGPQFIFQYYEKEERGRGNFPDRFSARQFPNYSSELNVNALLLGDSALYLCASSFYVLSGNTIYFGEGSWLTVV.

This clonotype counts as medium-sized. The chain uses TRBV10-3 and TRBJ2-5; 7 nucleotides align to TRBD2. This CDR3 has 13 amino acids. Germline lookup yields CDR1 ENHRY and CDR2 SYGVKD. The V and J ends lost 6 bases and 3 bases, in that order; junction bases with no gene match: 4. DNA of the CDR3: TGTGCCATCAGATGGGAGGGAAAAGAGACCCAGTACTTC. It is translated as CAIRWEGKETQYF.

This clonotype showed up just a few times. This CDR3 is CASRGNSDEQFF. CDR3 in DNA: TGTGCCAGCAGGGGGAACTCCGATGAGCAGTTCTTC. The rearrangement joins TRBV25-1 to TRBJ2-1; D gene ambiguous. The CDR3 consists of 12 residues. V was trimmed by 6 bases and J by 8 bases, leaving 11 bases between them. CDR1 and CDR2 (germline): MGHDK, SYGVNS.

The rearrangement uses TRBV15 and TRBJ1-2, with 7 nucleotides matching TRBD1. J lost 0 bases, V lost 0 bases, and 4 bases had no gene match. This CDR3 is built from 16 residues. Germline assignment: CDR1 LNHNV and CDR2 YYDKDF (reference sequence). In DNA, the CDR3 is TGTGCCACCAGCAGAGACGCCGGGACAGCTAACTATGGCTACACCTTC. This translates into CATSRDAGTANYGYTF.

This clonotype came up a few times. CDR3 sequence reads: CASSYSFRGSEQYF. In DNA form, the CDR3 reads TGTGCCAGCAGTTACTCGTTCCGCGGGTCCGAGCAGTACTTC. The chain recombines TRBV6-2 or TRBV6-3 with TRBJ2-7; weak D call: TRBD2 (5 bases). Trimming left V 0 bases short and J 6 bases short, with 12 bases between. The CDR3 has 14 amino acids. Germline V lookup: CDR1 MNHEY, CDR2 SVGEGT.

For this clonotype: The conserved final phenylalanine or tryptophan is absent from the CDR3, which likely points to a read error. V gene TRBV5-1 combines with J gene TRBJ2-1; possibly TRBD2 for D (5 bases). Germline CDR1 reads SGHRS; CDR2 reads YFSETQ. This CDR3 contains 15 residues. Trimming removed 6 bases at V and 0 bases at J, with 13 bases between. CDR3 sequence: CASTPPGSSYNEQFS. The CDR3 nucleotides read TGCGCCAGCACCCCCCCGGGGAGCTCCTACAATGAGCAGTTCTCC.

This clonotype was seen many times. The CDR3 nucleotides read TGTGCCAGCAGAACCCAGGGGGACGAGACCCAGTACTTC. This translates into CASRTQGDETQYF. V usage is TRBV5-5 and J usage is TRBJ2-5; 7 bases line up with TRBD1. V dropped 5 bases and J dropped 5; count of bases not matched to a gene: 6. Germline V gene sequence: CDR1 SGHKS, CDR2 YYEKEE (reference sequence). This CDR3 is 13 amino acids long. Together with reference TRBV5-5 and TRBJ2-5, the CDR3 gives the full variable domain: DAGVTQSPTHLIKTRGQQVTLRCSPISGHKSVSWYQQVLGQGPQFIFQYYEKEERGRGNFPDRFSARQFPNYSSELNVNALLLGDSALYLCASRTQGDETQYFGPGTRLLVL.

V gene TRBV24-1 combines with J gene TRBJ2-3; 8 nucleotides line up with TRBD1. V lost 5 bases and J lost 4; bases outside the gene matches: 7. The CDR3 spans 15 residues. Germline CDR1 and CDR2: KGHDR and SFDVKD. The CDR3 DNA is TGTGCCACCAGTGGGTGGACAGGGCCTCCAGATACGCAGTATTTT. Translation gives CATSGWTGPPDTQYF.

This clonotype was counted only a few times. This chain joins TRBV7-6 and TRBJ2-3; TRBD2 matches 10 bases. CDR3 length equals 17 residues. CDR1 is SGHVS and CDR2 is FNYEAQ in the germline V gene. The ends lost 3 bases at V and 1 base at J; junction bases unmatched: 7. CDR3 nucleotide sequence: TGTGCCAGCAGCTTTCAGGCCGGGACTAGCGGCACAGATACGCAGTATTTT. It specifies CASSFQAGTSGTDTQYF.

In its sample, this clonotype was seen many times. V gene TRBV4-3 combines with J gene TRBJ1-4; possibly TRBD1 for D (5 bases). The CDR3 runs 19 residues. V lost 2 bases to trimming and J lost 0 bases, with 19 bases between them. Germline assignment: CDR1 LGHNA and CDR2 YSLEER. The CDR3 here is CASSQKRVTEVTTNEKLFF. The CDR3 nucleotides are TGCGCCAGCAGCCAAAAAAGGGTGACAGAAGTAACAACTAATGAAAAACTGTTTTTT.

This clonotype was found many times. The gene calls are TRBV20-1 and TRBJ2-5, with 8 bases identical to TRBD2. The CDR3 has 13 amino acids. The V and J ends lost 7 bases and 1 base, in that order; junction bases with no gene match: 5. Germline lookup yields CDR1 DFQATT and CDR2 SNEGSKA (reference sequence). The CDR3 region has the DNA TGCAGTGTAGTGCGGGGGGTCCAAGAGACCCAGTACTTC. Amino acid sequence: CSVVRGVQETQYF.

A few counts support this clonotype. The V gene is TRBV4-3, the J gene TRBJ2-3, with 9 nucleotides matching TRBD2. Trimming at V came to 0 bases and at J to 1 base, leaving 14 bases not matched to a gene. The germline V gene encodes CDR1 LGHNA and CDR2 YSLEER. The CDR3 contains 20 residues. CDR3 in DNA: TGCGCCAGCAGCCAAGATACGGCGGGCGGGGGGGGGTTCGGCACAGATACGCAGTATTTT. Encoded protein: CASSQDTAGGGGFGTDTQYF.

This chain links TRBV27 with TRBJ2-2; weak D call: TRBD2 (5 bases). Trimming took 5 bases from V and 6 from J, leaving 13 bases between them. The CDR3 is 14 residues long. Looked up from germline, CDR1 is MNHEY and CDR2 is SMNVEV (reference sequence). The DNA for the CDR3 is TGTGCCAGCAGTATAATGAACGGGGCCGGGGAGCTGTTTTTT. It translates to CASSIMNGAGELFF.

This chain's CDR3 is CSVEDRGTYNEQFF. The CDR3 DNA follows: TGCAGCGTTGAGGACAGGGGAACCTACAATGAGCAGTTCTTC. J is TRBJ2-1 and V is TRBV29-1; TRBD1 agrees at 9 bases. Trimming at V came to 3 bases and at J to 2 bases, leaving 2 bases not matched to a gene. Germline V lookup: CDR1 SQVTM, CDR2 ANQGSEA. The CDR3 is 14 amino acids.

The table lists this clonotype with a few counts. The chain carries TRBV7-2 and TRBJ1-5; D is unclear. V was cut by 3 bases and J by 6 bases, with 15 bases left in between. This CDR3 region has 15 residues. Germline CDR1 reads SGHTA; CDR2 reads FQGNSA. As DNA, the CDR3 is TGTGCCAGCAGCTTCCGGGGTTTCACCTTTCAGCCCCAGCATTTT. Translation: CASSFRGFTFQPQHF. Together with reference TRBV7-2 and TRBJ1-5, the CDR3 gives the full variable domain: GAGVSQSPSNKVTEKGKDVELRCDPISGHTALYWYRQSLGQGLEFLIYFQGNSAPDKSGLPSDRFSAERTGGSVSTLTIQRTQQEDSAVYLCASSFRGFTFQPQHFGDGTRLSIL.

The chain recombines TRBV13 with TRBJ2-3; no reliable D call. The V end was cut by 0 bases, the J end by 6 bases, with 4 bases between. The CDR3 runs 12 residues. The germline gives CDR1 PRHDT, CDR2 FYEKMQ (reference sequence). The CDR3 region has the DNA TGTGCCAGCAGCTTAGGCCCCGATACGCAGTATTTT. Amino acid sequence: CASSLGPDTQYF.

This clonotype appeared a few times. V usage is TRBV5-1 and J usage is TRBJ2-5; 11 nucleotides match TRBD1. CDR1 is SGHRS and CDR2 is YFSETQ in the germline V gene. CDR3 length equals 16 residues. The junction had 4 bases not matched to a gene; V was cut back by 0 bases and J by 3 bases. CDR3 amino acids: CASSLVGQGAEETQYF. The CDR3 DNA reads as TGCGCCAGCAGCTTGGTAGGACAGGGGGCCGAAGAGACCCAGTACTTC.

This clonotype was seen more than once but under ten times. The chain employs TRBV6-5 and TRBJ1-6, with D maybe TRBD1 (6 bases). V lost 0 bases and J 7 bases, leaving 10 bases between the germline ends. This CDR3 is built from 15 residues. CDR1 is MNHEY and CDR2 is SVGAGI in the germline V gene. CDR3 nucleotides: TGTGCCAGCAGTTACTCGACCGGGGGCAATTCACCCCTCCACTTT. Translating gives CASSYSTGGNSPLHF.